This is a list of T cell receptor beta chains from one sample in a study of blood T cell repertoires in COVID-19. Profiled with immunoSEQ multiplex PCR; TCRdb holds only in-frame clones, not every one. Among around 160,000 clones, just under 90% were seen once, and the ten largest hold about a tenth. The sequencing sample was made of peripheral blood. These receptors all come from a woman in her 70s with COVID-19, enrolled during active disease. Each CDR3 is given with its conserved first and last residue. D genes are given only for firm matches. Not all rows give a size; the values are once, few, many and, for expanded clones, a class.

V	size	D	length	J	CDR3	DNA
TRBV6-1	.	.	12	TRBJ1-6	CASSEDSPSLHF	TGTGCCAGCAGTGAAGACAGCCCTTCCCTCCACTTT
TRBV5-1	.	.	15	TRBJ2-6	CASSLRSSGANVLTF	TGCGCCAGCAGCCTAAGGAGCTCTGGGGCCAACGTCCTGACTTTC
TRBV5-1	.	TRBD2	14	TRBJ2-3	CASSLAGGTDTQYF	TGCGCCAGCAGCTTAGCGGGGGGAACAGATACGCAGTATTTT
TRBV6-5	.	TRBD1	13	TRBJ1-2	CASSLTGDYGYTF	TGTGCCAGCAGTTTGACAGGGGACTATGGCTACACCTTC
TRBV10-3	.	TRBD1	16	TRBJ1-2	CAISDASTGRSYGYTF	TGTGCCATCAGTGACGCTTCGACAGGGAGATCCTATGGCTACACCTTC
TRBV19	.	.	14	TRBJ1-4	CASSITATNEKLFF	TGTGCCAGTAGTATCACAGCAACTAATGAAAAACTGTTTTTT
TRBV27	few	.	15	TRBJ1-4	CASRYRTQTNEKLFF	TGTGCCAGCAGGTACCGAACTCAAACTAATGAAAAACTGTTTTTT
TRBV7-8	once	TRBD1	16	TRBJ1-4	CASSPASGQLHEKLFF	TGTGCCAGCAGTCCCGCGTCGGGACAGCTGCATGAAAAACTGTTTTTT
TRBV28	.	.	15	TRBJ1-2	CASSTPGTLNYGYTF	TGTGCCAGCAGTACCCCCGGGACACTGAACTATGGCTACACCTTC
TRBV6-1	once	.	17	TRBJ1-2	CASSGSAGTNPNYGYTF	TGTGCCAGCAGTGGCAGCGCCGGGACTAACCCTAACTATGGCTACACCTTC
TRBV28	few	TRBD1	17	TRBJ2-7	CASSLGGLDRAFYEQYF	TGTGCCAGCAGTTTGGGAGGTTTGGACAGGGCGTTTTACGAGCAGTACTTC
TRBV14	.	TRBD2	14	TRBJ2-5	CASSKSTRGETQYF	TGTGCCAGCAGCAAAAGTACGCGGGGGGAGACCCAGTACTTC
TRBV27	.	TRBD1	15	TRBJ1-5	CASRAEGALRQPQHF	TGTGCCAGCCGAGCTGAGGGGGCATTGCGACAGCCCCAGCATTTT
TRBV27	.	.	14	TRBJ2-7	CASHSVEGPYEQYF	TGTGCCAGCCATTCGGTGGAGGGGCCCTACGAGCAGTACTTC
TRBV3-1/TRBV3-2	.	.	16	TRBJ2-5	CASSRRRGTTQETQYF	TGTGCCAGCAGCCGGAGAAGGGGCACGACACAAGAGACCCAGTACTTC
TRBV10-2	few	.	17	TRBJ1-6	CASTGPKQVGWGSPLHF	TGCGCCAGCACCGGGCCTAAACAGGTGGGCTGGGGTTCACCCCTCCACTTT
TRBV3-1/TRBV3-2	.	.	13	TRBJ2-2	CASLGRGTGELFF	TGTGCCAGCTTAGGACGGGGCACCGGGGAGCTGTTTTTT
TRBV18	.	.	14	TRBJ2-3	CASSPLEGTDTQYF	TGTGCCAGCTCACCCCTGGAGGGCACAGATACGCAGTATTTT
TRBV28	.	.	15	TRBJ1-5	CASTSTGPSNQPQHF	TGTGCCAGCACCTCTACAGGGCCCAGCAATCAGCCCCAGCATTTT
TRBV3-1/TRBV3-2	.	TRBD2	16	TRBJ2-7	CASSQDKRGHSYEQYF	TGTGCCAGCAGCCAAGATAAGCGGGGGCACTCCTACGAGCAGTACTTC
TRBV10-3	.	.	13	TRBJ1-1	CAISESRGTEAFF	TGTGCCATCAGTGAGTCCAGGGGCACTGAAGCTTTCTTT
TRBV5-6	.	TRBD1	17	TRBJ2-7	CASSPEGRDRILYEQYF	TGTGCCAGCAGCCCGGAGGGCCGGGACAGGATCCTCTACGAGCAGTACTTC
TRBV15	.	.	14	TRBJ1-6	CATRTSSYNSPLHF	TGTGCCACCAGAACGAGCTCCTATAATTCACCCCTCCACTTT
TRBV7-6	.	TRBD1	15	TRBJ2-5	CASSFPGTDEETQYF	TGTGCCAGCAGCTTCCCAGGGACAGATGAAGAGACCCAGTACTTC
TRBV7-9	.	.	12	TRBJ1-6	CASSPDSQPLHF	TGTGCCAGCAGCCCGGACAGCCAACCCCTCCACTTT
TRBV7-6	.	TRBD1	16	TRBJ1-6	CASSLEYRGYNSPLHF	TGTGCCAGCAGCCTAGAGTACAGGGGGTATAATTCACCCCTCCACTTT